This T cell receptor (beta chain) was obtained from a study of blood T cell repertoires in COVID-19. Repertoires were generated with immunoSEQ multiplex PCR, while TCRdb's copy carries only in-frame clones and drops some. The repertoire consists of hundreds of thousands of clones, with 85% to 90% occurring once and the leading ten covering about 1.2%. J gave up 1 base and V 6 bases, and 5 bases lay outside the gene matches. Per the germline V gene, CDR1 is LNHDA and CDR2 is SQIVND (reference sequence). The CDR3 runs 14 residues. The material sequenced was peripheral blood. This rearrangement joins TRBV19 to TRBJ1-1, with TRBD1 matching 7 bases. The TCR originated in a man aged 70 or older with acute or convalescent COVID-19. Here the CDR3 DNA reads TGTGCCAGTAGCCTACAGGGGAGGAACACTGAAGCTTTCTTT. It encodes CASSLQGRNTEAFF.